This record covers a single T cell receptor beta chain. Deletions cut 6 bases from V and 1 base from J, with 9 bases between. The CDR3 length is 13 residues. Germline CDR1 is MNHEY and CDR2 is SVGAGI. This specimen comes from a study of OX40 agonist ivuxolimab in advanced cancers. As for the study in general: Patients got intravenous ivuxolimab at 0.01 to 10 mg/kg every 2 weeks.

Clones were read by immunoSEQ multiplex PCR, and TCRdb kept only the in-frame ones, dropping some. Of roughly 56,000 clones detected, 85% to 90% appear once; the ten largest clones hold approximately 0.8%. The specimen was CD4+ or CD8+ T cells sorted from blood, collected in a trial of the OX40 agonist ivuxolimab. The chain couples TRBV6-5 to TRBJ2-5; no reliable D call. The sequence was collected from an adult with an advanced solid tumor such as melanoma, head and neck, liver or kidney cancer. The chain's CDR3 is CASSRLSQETQYF. The CDR3 bases are TGTGCCAGCAGCCGACTTAGCCAAGAGACCCAGTACTTC.